This T cell receptor beta chain was documented in a study of shared clonotypes between healthy human individuals. Details on this clone: Other DNA sequences in this sample translate to the same CDR3.

Libraries were prepared by immunoSEQ multiplex PCR; TCRdb keeps only in-frame clonotypes and omits some of them. This sample has about 2 million clones; just under 95% occur once, and the top ten carry 1.1%. There are 12 residues in the CDR3. The V gene's germline CDR1 is KGHSH and CDR2 LQKENI. Trimming stripped 2 bases from V and 7 bases from J, with 8 bases between. As defined, naive CD8 cells were CD45RO-negative and positively selected for CCR7, with terminally differentiated effector memory CD45RA+ cells excluded. Input material: naive CD8+ T cells sorted from blood. The origin of this receptor is a man between 18 and 35 years old in good health. The chain uses TRBV18 and TRBJ1-1; weak D call: TRBD1 (6 bases). CDR3 residues: CASSPGGGEAFF. The CDR3 DNA sequence: TGTGCCAGCTCACCAGGAGGGGGTGAAGCTTTCTTT.